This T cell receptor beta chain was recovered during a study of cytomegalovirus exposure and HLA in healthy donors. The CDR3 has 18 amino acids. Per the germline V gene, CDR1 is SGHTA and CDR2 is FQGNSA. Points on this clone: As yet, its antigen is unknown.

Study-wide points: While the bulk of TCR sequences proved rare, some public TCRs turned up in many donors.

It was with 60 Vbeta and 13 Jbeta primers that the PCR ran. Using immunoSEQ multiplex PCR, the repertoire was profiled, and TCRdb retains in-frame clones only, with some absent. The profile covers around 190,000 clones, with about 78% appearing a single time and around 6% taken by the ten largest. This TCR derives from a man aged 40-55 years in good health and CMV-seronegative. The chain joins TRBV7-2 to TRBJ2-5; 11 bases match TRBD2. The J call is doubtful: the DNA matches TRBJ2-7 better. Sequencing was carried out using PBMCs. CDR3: CASSPAASGRTSPYEQYF. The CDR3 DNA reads TGTGCCAGCAGCCCGGCGGCTAGCGGGAGGACCTCGCCCTACGAGCAGTACTTC.